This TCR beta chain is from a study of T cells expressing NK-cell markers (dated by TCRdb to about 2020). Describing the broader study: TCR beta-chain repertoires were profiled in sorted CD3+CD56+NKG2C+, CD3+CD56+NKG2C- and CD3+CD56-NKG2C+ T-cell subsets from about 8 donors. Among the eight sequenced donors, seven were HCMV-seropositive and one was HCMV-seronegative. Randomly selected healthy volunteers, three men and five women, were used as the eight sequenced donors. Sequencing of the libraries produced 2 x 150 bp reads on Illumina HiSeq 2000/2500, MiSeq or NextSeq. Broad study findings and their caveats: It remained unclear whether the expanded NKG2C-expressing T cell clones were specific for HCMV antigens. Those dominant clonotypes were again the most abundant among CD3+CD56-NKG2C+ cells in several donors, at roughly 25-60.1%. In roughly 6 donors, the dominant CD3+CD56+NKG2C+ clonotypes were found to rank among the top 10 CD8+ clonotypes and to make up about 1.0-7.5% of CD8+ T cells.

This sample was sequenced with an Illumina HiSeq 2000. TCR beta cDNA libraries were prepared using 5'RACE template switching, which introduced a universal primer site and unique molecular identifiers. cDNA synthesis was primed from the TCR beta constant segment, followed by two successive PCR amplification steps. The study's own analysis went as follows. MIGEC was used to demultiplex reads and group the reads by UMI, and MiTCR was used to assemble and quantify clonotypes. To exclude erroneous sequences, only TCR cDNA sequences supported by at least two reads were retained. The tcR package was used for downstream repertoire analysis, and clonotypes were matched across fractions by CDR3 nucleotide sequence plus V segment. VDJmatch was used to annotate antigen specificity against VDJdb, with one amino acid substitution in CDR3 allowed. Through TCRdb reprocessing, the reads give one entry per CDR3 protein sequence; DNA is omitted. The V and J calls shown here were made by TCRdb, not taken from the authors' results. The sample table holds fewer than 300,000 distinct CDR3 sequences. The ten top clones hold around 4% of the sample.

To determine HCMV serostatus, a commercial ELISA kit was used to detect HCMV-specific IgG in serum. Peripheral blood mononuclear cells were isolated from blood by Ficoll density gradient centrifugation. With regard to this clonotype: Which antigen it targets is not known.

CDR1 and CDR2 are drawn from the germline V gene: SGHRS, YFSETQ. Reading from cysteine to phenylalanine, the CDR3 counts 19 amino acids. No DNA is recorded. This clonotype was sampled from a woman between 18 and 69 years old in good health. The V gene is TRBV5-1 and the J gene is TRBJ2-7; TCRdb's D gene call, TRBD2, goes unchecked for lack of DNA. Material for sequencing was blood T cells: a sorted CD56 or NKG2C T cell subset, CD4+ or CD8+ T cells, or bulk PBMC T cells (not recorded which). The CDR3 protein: CASSSMTSGSPEGTYEQYF.